This entry is about one T cell receptor beta chain. Antigen unknown. Peripheral blood CD8+ and CD4+ T cells were profiled by TCR beta sequencing. This record belongs to a study of CD8 T cells in Susac syndrome. Random hexamers were used to reverse transcribe an amount of 0.5 to 1 ug RNA. An immunoSEQ multiplex PCR generated amplified TCR beta CDR3 products spanning 54 Vbeta and 13 Jbeta. A single record per CDR3 protein comes from TCRdb applying MiXCR to the immunoSEQ multiplex PCR reads. This sample yields roughly 200,000 distinct CDR3 sequences, of which approximately 93% are seen a single time; around 0.096% belongs to the top ten. The CDR3 runs to 16 residues. In germline, CDR1 is SGHDN, CDR2 FVKESK. The junction had 8 bases not matched to a gene; V was cut back by 1 base and J by 4 bases. Study-wide results and limits: TCR sequencing and HLA analysis covered a relatively small number of individuals.

Sequenced material: CD4+ T cells from PBMCs. This receptor was identified in a human donor in good health. The chain joins TRBV14 to TRBJ2-7; 9 nucleotides line up with TRBD1. The CDR3 bases are TGTGCCAGCAGCCAAGGAGCCGGGACAGGGAGTTACGAGCAGTACGTC. Its protein product is CASSQGAGTGSYEQYV.